Listed here is a single T cell receptor (beta chain). What it binds is unknown. Per-sample yields of isolated PBMCs were at least 6 million. The data derive from a study of blood T cells in healthy people across ages. Study-wide results and limits: With unsorted PBMCs, a conclusive comparison of naive versus antigen-experienced cells was not possible. Across the age range, TCR beta diversity per million T cells fell in a roughly linear way.

The authors ran a second PCR of 7 to 11 cycles using a sample-barcoded 5' primer and a J-beta primer mix. Every sample gave at least 2.5 million paired-end reads containing CDR3. TCRdb re-called the 5' RACE reads with MiXCR, one entry per CDR3 protein. The table lists roughly 800,000 distinct CDR3 sequences, approximately 55% of them singletons. The germline V gene has CDR1 SGDLS and CDR2 YYNGEE. V gave up 2 bases and J gave up 1 base; unmatched junction bases: 7. The CDR3 is made up of 17 amino acids. The TCR comes from a man older than 75 in good health. The chain combines TRBV9 with TRBJ2-3; 10 bases line up with TRBD2. Specimen: blood. CDR3 nucleotide sequence: TGTGCCAGCAGCGTTGGGCTAGCGGGAGTGGGCACAGATACGCAGTATTTT. Encoded protein: CASSVGLAGVGTDTQYF. The full variable domain, with the rest looked up from reference TRBV9 and TRBJ2-3, is DSGVTQTPKHLITATGQRVTLRCSPRSGDLSVYWYQQSLDQGLQFLIQYYNGEERAKGNILERFSAQQFPDLHSELNLSSLELGDSALYFCASSVGLAGVGTDTQYFGPGTRLTVL.